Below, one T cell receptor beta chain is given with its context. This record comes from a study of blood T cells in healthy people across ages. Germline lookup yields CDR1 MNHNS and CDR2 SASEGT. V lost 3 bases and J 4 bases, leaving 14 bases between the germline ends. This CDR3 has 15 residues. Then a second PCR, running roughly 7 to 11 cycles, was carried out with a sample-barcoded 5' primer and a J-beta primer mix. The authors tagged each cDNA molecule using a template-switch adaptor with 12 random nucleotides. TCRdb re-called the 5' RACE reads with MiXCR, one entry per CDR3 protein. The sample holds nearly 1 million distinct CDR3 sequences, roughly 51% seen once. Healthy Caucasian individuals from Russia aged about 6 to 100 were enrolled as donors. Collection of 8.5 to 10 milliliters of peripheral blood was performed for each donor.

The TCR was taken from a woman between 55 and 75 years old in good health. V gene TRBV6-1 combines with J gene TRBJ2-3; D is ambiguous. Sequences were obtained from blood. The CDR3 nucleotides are TGTGCCAGCAGTGATATCTTTGGGGAAGCAGATACGCAGTATTTT. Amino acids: CASSDIFGEADTQYF.